This entry is about one T cell receptor (beta chain). What this receptor recognizes is not known. No clone much larger than this one lies a single base away; base qualities are absent. This specimen's time point label, per the study, means: inflamed ileum from the surgical specimen. Adults with ileal or ileocolonic Crohn's disease and an indication for ileocolonic resection were eligible for inclusion. Before DNA extraction, whole ileal mucosal biopsies were kept frozen at -80 degrees C. Genomic DNA was isolated from frozen whole biopsies using a TRizol-based method, and the DNA was quantified with a NanoDrop 2000 spectrophotometer. The data were obtained in a study of T cell repertoires in ileal Crohn's disease (dated by TCRdb to 2018 to 2020). In terms of the full investigation: Median disease duration was approximately 8 years, and under 40% of patients were identified as active smokers at the time of surgery. Surgery was performed for a complication in all patients, with stricturing disease in roughly 61% and penetrating disease in around 40%. About half of the patients received postoperative therapy: 11 received thiopurines and 18 received anti-TNF agents. Biopsies taken from the inflamed portion of the ileum in the surgical resection specimen were designated as M0 samples. For commercial TCRB immunosequencing, roughly 0.5 micrograms of biopsy DNA were submitted for each sample. TCR repertoire analysis was performed in about 59 Crohn's disease patients drawn from a prospective multicentre cohort. The study was conducted in parallel with a multicentre cohort that was designed to identify predictors of early endoscopic recurrence following ileocolonic resection. A Rutgeerts score higher than i0 was the definition used for endoscopic postoperative recurrence. A total of 170 or so mucosal samples from some 60 patients were sequenced, with samples obtained at several locations on the surgical specimen and at postoperative endoscopy.

Library creation used the immunoSEQ multiplex PCR assay. Adaptive Biotechnology amplified the CDR3 regions from genomic DNA with a two-step multiplex PCR designed to control amplification bias. In the first PCR, primers covered every V and J gene segment, and in the second PCR, barcodes and Illumina adapters were added. An Illumina instrument was used to sequence the CDR3 libraries. As for how the authors treated the data: The analysis used both the pipelines supplied by the vendor and custom analysis of the raw data in R/Bioconductor with R version 3.3.0. Clonality, ranging from 0 to 1, was calculated as the inverse of the normalised Shannon entropy of all productive clones. High-frequency clones were defined as the share of the repertoire taken up by the top 100 clones, keeping only clones that passed a 95% confidence test. The Simpson index measured repertoire diversity, and the Morisita-Horn index measured overlap between samples. The immuneACCESS repertoire file appears here via TCRdb, limited to in-frame rearrangements. These files lack a portion of the clones; in checked studies, under half of the deficit traces to unresolved V genes, and the cause of the others is not known. D and trimming come from the DNA, and the V and J calls and clone size come from that table. For this sample the table gives approximately 5,100 clones, of which roughly three quarters were detected only once. The top ten hold 40% to 50% of the sample.

Results and caveats for the whole study, not just this receptor: Higher percentages of high-frequency clones at the time of surgery were linked to endoscopic recurrence, and every patient with clonality above 26.8% (18/57) had recurrence. A significantly higher proportion of clonal expansions was observed in active smokers at surgery than in non-smokers (approximately 28% vs 17%, p=0.02). Only a subgroup of patients, of unstated size, had mucosal CD4 and CD8 T cells sorted and sequenced. Compared with CD4 T cells, sorted CD8 T cells contained more high-frequency clones, which suggests that the mucosal expansions were mostly CD8.

From the cysteine up to the phenylalanine, the CDR3 has a length of 17 residues. Only the CDR3 DNA is retained, 51 bases long and in frame from the first base. CDR1 and CDR2 were assigned from the germline V gene as SGDLS and YYNGEE. The germline V and J ends show losses of 0 bases and 3 bases respectively, and no gene match explains 9 bases of the junction. This sequence uses TRBV9 and TRBJ2-7; 10 central nucleotides agree with TRBD1. This receptor was taken from an adult with Crohn's disease. The sample was ileal tissue. The CDR3 amino acid sequence is: CASSVEGGTGAGYEQYF. DNA sequence: TGTGCCAGCAGCGTAGAAGGTGGGACAGGGGCGGGCTACGAGCAGTACTTC.